This is a list of T cell receptor beta chains from one sample in a study of blood T cell repertoires in COVID-19. This table comes from immunoSEQ multiplex PCR, and its TCRdb copy is limited to in-frame clones, with some not included. The data show hundreds of thousands of clones, about 91% seen once. The material sequenced was peripheral blood. Receptor source: a woman between 25 and 40 years old with COVID-19, enrolled during active disease. Each CDR3 is given with its conserved first and last residue. Fields, in order: V gene, J gene, D gene, clone size, CDR3 protein, CDR3 DNA. The D gene is left open where the match is weak. Some rows have no size entry. The others give once, few or many, or a class for an expanded clone.

TRBV24-1	TRBJ2-7	.	.	CATSGGATDEQYF	TGTGCCACCAGTGGCGGGGCGACAGACGAGCAGTACTTC
TRBV5-1	TRBJ2-1	.	.	CASSYSRVDNEQFF	TGCGCCAGCAGCTACTCCAGGGTTGACAATGAGCAGTTCTTC
TRBV6-5	TRBJ1-2	.	.	CASRLSSGYGYTF	TGTGCCAGCCGACTAAGTAGCGGATATGGCTACACCTTC
TRBV24-1	TRBJ2-5	TRBD2	once	CATSDFTSGGAAETQYF	TGTGCCACCAGTGATTTTACTAGCGGGGGGGCCGCGGAGACCCAGTACTTC
TRBV30	TRBJ1-5	TRBD1	once	CAWSTGGHQPQHF	TGTGCCTGGAGTACAGGGGGCCATCAGCCCCAGCATTTT
TRBV7-2	TRBJ2-3	.	.	CASSLGRDTLTDTQYF	TGTGCCAGCAGCTTAGGACGTGACACACTCACAGATACGCAGTATTTT
TRBV11-2	TRBJ1-3	.	.	CASSSGFGNTIYF	TGTGCCAGCAGCTCCGGGTTCGGAAACACCATATATTTT
TRBV5-1	TRBJ2-1	TRBD2	.	CASGLAGAYNEQFF	TGCGCCAGCGGACTAGCTGGGGCCTACAATGAGCAGTTCTTC
TRBV2	TRBJ2-1	.	.	CAREGSSYNEQFF	TGTGCCAGGGAGGGGAGCTCCTACAATGAGCAGTTCTTC
TRBV2	TRBJ2-6	TRBD1	.	CASSIDRAGANVLTF	TGTGCCAGCAGTATCGACAGGGCTGGGGCCAACGTCCTGACTTTC
TRBV7-2	TRBJ1-6	.	.	CASSLARQPRNSPLHF	TGTGCCAGCAGCTTAGCGAGACAGCCGAGGAATTCACCCCTCCACTTT
TRBV28	TRBJ1-2	.	.	CASSPLGGDYGYTF	TGTGCCAGCAGTCCCCTCGGGGGGGACTATGGCTACACCTTC
TRBV28	TRBJ1-5	.	.	CASRQVGDSNQPQHF	TGTGCCAGCCGGCAAGTGGGAGATAGCAATCAGCCCCAGCATTTT
TRBV7-2	TRBJ1-1	.	.	CASSLMGHTEAFF	TGTGCCAGCAGCTTAATGGGGCACACTGAAGCTTTCTTT
TRBV5-5	TRBJ2-3	TRBD2	once	CAGSSGGQSTDTQYF	TGTGCCGGCTCTAGCGGGGGCCAAAGCACAGATACGCAGTATTTT
TRBV28	TRBJ2-7	TRBD1	.	CASSSPGQGAKGYEQYF	TGTGCCAGCAGTTCGCCGGGACAGGGGGCGAAGGGGTACGAGCAGTACTTC
TRBV28	TRBJ1-4	TRBD1	.	CASSPDRGYEKLFF	TGTGCCAGCAGTCCTGACAGGGGTTATGAAAAACTGTTTTTT
TRBV19	TRBJ2-3	TRBD2	.	CASSPLSREGQDTQYF	TGTGCCAGTAGTCCCCTCTCGCGGGAGGGCCAGGATACGCAGTATTTT
TRBV7-9	TRBJ2-1	TRBD1	.	CASSPGQGINEQFF	TGTGCCAGCAGCCCCGGACAGGGGATCAATGAGCAGTTCTTC
TRBV7-9	TRBJ1-4	TRBD1	.	CASSILQGAANEKLFF	TGTGCCAGCAGCATCTTACAGGGGGCCGCTAATGAAAAACTGTTTTTT
TRBV28	TRBJ1-5	TRBD1	.	CASRTGAGQGARGGNQPQHF	TGTGCCAGCAGGACCGGAGCGGGACAGGGCGCAAGGGGGGGGAATCAGCCCCAGCATTTT
TRBV20-1	TRBJ1-2	TRBD1	.	CSASAGQGHYGYTF	TGCAGTGCTAGTGCCGGACAGGGTCATTATGGCTACACCTTC
TRBV4-3	TRBJ1-1	.	.	CASSLDTGMNTEAFF	TGCGCCAGCAGCCTTGACACCGGAATGAACACTGAAGCTTTCTTT
TRBV7-2	TRBJ1-1	.	.	CASSLARTANTEAFF	TGTGCCAGCAGCTTAGCCCGGACAGCGAACACTGAAGCTTTCTTT
TRBV4-1	TRBJ1-2	TRBD1	.	CASSHNRDSNYGYTF	TGCGCCAGCAGCCACAATCGGGACAGCAACTATGGCTACACCTTC
TRBV30	TRBJ2-5	.	.	CAWSYGIEETQYF	TGTGCCTGGAGTTACGGGATTGAGGAGACCCAGTACTTC
TRBV5-1	TRBJ2-5	.	.	CASSFAEAETQYF	TGCGCCAGCAGCTTTGCCGAGGCGGAGACCCAGTACTTC
TRBV2	TRBJ2-1	TRBD2	once	CASSYRYSGTRMNEQFF	TGTGCCAGCAGTTACCGTTATAGCGGGACTCGTATGAATGAGCAGTTCTTC
TRBV2	TRBJ2-7	.	.	CASIMDSTQTYEQYF	TGTGCCAGCATAATGGATAGCACCCAGACCTACGAGCAGTACTTC
TRBV28	TRBJ2-6	.	.	CASSGSYTGWGGANVLTF	TGTGCCAGCTCCGGCAGTTACACAGGGTGGGGTGGGGCCAACGTCCTGACTTTC
TRBV11-1	TRBJ1-1	TRBD1	once	CASSHRGQRTEAFF	TGTGCCAGCAGCCACAGGGGGCAGCGCACTGAAGCTTTCTTT
TRBV4-2	TRBJ2-5	TRBD2	.	CASSPSKGLAGGQETQYF	TGTGCCAGCAGCCCTTCAAAGGGACTAGCGGGGGGACAAGAGACCCAGTACTTC
TRBV27	TRBJ2-3	TRBD2	.	CASSLETSGEISTDTQYF	TGTGCCAGCAGTTTAGAGACTAGCGGGGAGATTAGCACAGATACGCAGTATTTT
TRBV6-5	TRBJ2-7	TRBD1	.	CASSFRQGSSYEQYF	TGTGCCAGCAGTTTTAGACAGGGGAGCTCCTACGAGCAGTACTTC
TRBV28	TRBJ1-2	.	.	CASSLSTSGGYTF	TGTGCCAGCAGTTTATCAACTTCGGGTGGCTACACCTTC
TRBV27	TRBJ1-1	.	.	CASSLWGGYAEAFF	TGTGCCAGCAGTTTATGGGGGGGCTACGCTGAAGCTTTCTTT
TRBV7-2	TRBJ2-1	TRBD2	.	CASSPGLAGGMGEQFF	TGTGCCAGCAGCCCGGGACTAGCGGGAGGGATGGGCGAGCAGTTCTTC
TRBV18	TRBJ1-2	TRBD1	.	CASSPGQGDYGYTF	TGTGCCAGCTCCCCCGGACAGGGAGACTATGGCTACACCTTC
TRBV7-8	TRBJ1-4	.	.	CASSLMRRATNEKLFF	TGTGCCAGCAGCTTAATGCGCAGGGCAACTAATGAAAAACTGTTTTTT
TRBV25-1	TRBJ1-3	TRBD1	many	CASGRQGSSGNTIYF	TGTGCCAGCGGAAGACAGGGCAGCTCTGGAAACACCATATATTTT
TRBV15	TRBJ2-3	.	.	CATSRERGRGTDTQYF	TGTGCCACCAGCAGAGAAAGGGGCCGAGGCACAGATACGCAGTATTTT
TRBV4-3	TRBJ2-1	TRBD2	.	CASSLGSGRASYNEQFF	TGCGCCAGCAGCCTGGGGAGCGGGAGGGCCTCATACAATGAGCAGTTCTTC
TRBV7-9	TRBJ1-4	.	.	CASSDRQTNEKLFF	TGTGCCAGCAGCGATAGACAGACAAATGAAAAACTGTTTTTT
TRBV11-3	TRBJ2-3	TRBD2	.	CASSLASGTDTQYF	TGTGCCAGCAGCTTGGCTAGCGGAACAGATACGCAGTATTTT
TRBV4-3	TRBJ1-1	.	.	CASSQGWGQNTEAFF	TGCGCCAGCAGCCAAGGGTGGGGGCAGAACACTGAAGCTTTCTTT
TRBV18	TRBJ1-6	TRBD1	.	CASSPQGAESPLHF	TGTGCCAGCTCACCACAGGGGGCAGAGTCACCCCTCCACTTT
TRBV11-3	TRBJ1-1	.	.	CASSSRTAEAFF	TGTGCCAGCAGCTCCAGGACAGCCGAAGCTTTCTTT
TRBV4-1	TRBJ1-2	TRBD1	once	CASSQFRGRKGDYGYTF	TGCGCCAGCAGCCAATTCAGGGGGAGGAAGGGGGACTATGGCTACACCTTC
TRBV11-2	TRBJ2-1	.	.	CASSLDRVHAYNEQFF	TGTGCCAGCAGCTTAGATCGGGTCCACGCCTACAATGAGCAGTTCTTC
TRBV6-2/TRBV6-3	TRBJ2-2	.	.	CASSRSRYRDPAGELFF	TGTGCCAGCAGCCGATCAAGATACAGGGATCCCGCCGGGGAGCTGTTTTTT
TRBV10-1	TRBJ2-3	.	.	CASSGYGVWNTQYF	TGCGCCAGCAGTGGGTACGGGGTCTGGAATACGCAGTATTTT
TRBV19	TRBJ2-2	.	.	CASSIQGTGELFF	TGTGCCAGTAGTATTCAGGGCACCGGGGAGCTGTTTTTT
TRBV24-1	TRBJ2-1	.	.	CATSPSSGSSGYNEQFF	TGTGCCACCAGCCCGTCTTCAGGGTCCTCGGGCTACAATGAGCAGTTCTTC
TRBV7-2	TRBJ2-3	TRBD1	few	CASSSRTGGSDTQYF	TGTGCCAGCAGCTCCCGGACAGGGGGGTCAGATACGCAGTATTTT
TRBV5-1	TRBJ1-2	.	.	CASSLGNTGWVLDYGYTF	TGCGCCAGCAGCTTGGGTAATACAGGGTGGGTCCTTGACTATGGCTACACCTTC